This T cell receptor (beta chain) was profiled in a study of CD8+ T cells in alopecia areata. CDR1 and CDR2 from the germline V gene are MGHRA and YSYEKL. Trimming removed 5 bases from V and 5 bases from J; junction bases left unmatched: 8. This CDR3 comprises 15 residues. Sequencing used cDNA as its template, made by extracting RNA and reverse transcribing it. The data were produced by immunoSEQ multiplex PCR, yet TCRdb's version contains in-frame clones alone and is incomplete. The sample shows some 180,000 clones, 63% of them seen only once. V usage is TRBV4-1 and J usage is TRBJ2-2; TRBD2 matches 7 bases. This sequence was found in a human donor with alopecia areata. Sequencing used CD4+ T cells sorted from blood, obtained at week 0. This CDR3 is CASSLTMGGTGELFF. Here the CDR3 DNA reads TGCGCCAGCAGCTTGACCATGGGGGGGACCGGGGAGCTGTTTTTT.